This TCR beta chain was recorded in a study of cytomegalovirus exposure and HLA in healthy donors. Overall study results and limits: It was taken for granted in presence/absence analyses that sequencing depth across donors was roughly uniform. Equally common other TCR beta chains were less clonally expanded than HLA-associated ones, a later analysis found. The listing of roughly 160 TCR beta chains classed them as cytomegalovirus-associated. Most CMV-associated TCR beta chains appeared HLA-restricted in a later analysis.

Per germline, CDR1 SGHVS and CDR2 FQNEAQ. The V and J ends lost 5 bases and 8 bases respectively, with 13 bases between them. The CDR3 is 13 residues long. A note on this clone: The target antigen is unknown.

The PCR employed 60 Vbeta primers together with 13 Jbeta primers. Profiling relied on immunoSEQ multiplex PCR, and the TCRdb table lists in-frame clones only, not all of them. The sample lists approximately 61,000 clones; 75% to 85% were seen once. Sequencing was done on a sample of PBMCs. The sequence derives from a man in his late teens or twenties in good health and CMV-seropositive. This chain links TRBV7-8 with TRBJ2-1; TRBD1 might be the D (6 bases). CDR3 protein: CASSLQGRYEQFF. The CDR3 DNA follows: TGTGCCAGCAGCCTTCAGGGGCGTTATGAGCAGTTCTTC. The entire variable domain, with the rest obtained from reference TRBV7-8 and TRBJ2-1, is as follows: GAGVSQSPRYKVAKRGQDVALRCDPISGHVSLFWYQQALGQGPEFLTYFQNEAQLDKSGLPSDRFFAERPEGSVSTLKIQRTQQEDSAVYLCASSLQGRYEQFFGPGTRLTVL.